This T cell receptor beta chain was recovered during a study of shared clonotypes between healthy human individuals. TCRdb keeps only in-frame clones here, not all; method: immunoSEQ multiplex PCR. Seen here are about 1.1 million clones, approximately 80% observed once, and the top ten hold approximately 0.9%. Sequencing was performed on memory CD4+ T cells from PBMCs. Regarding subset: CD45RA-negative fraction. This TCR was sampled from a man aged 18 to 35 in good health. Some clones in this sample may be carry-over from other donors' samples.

For the CDR3, the DNA is TGTGCCAGCAGTCCTGGGGGGGCTGGAAACACCATATATTTT. It codes for CASSPGGAGNTIYF. The J gene is TRBJ1-3, the V gene TRBV6-6, with D perhaps matching TRBD1 (5 bases). Germline CDR1 reads MNHNY; CDR2 reads SVGAGI (reference sequence). The germline V and J ends were trimmed by 5 bases and 2 bases, with 10 bases remaining between them. The CDR3 extends over 14 amino acids.